This entry features one TCR beta chain sequence. Its matching antigen is unknown. The data stem from a study of graft-versus-host responses after intestinal transplantation. Profiling relied on immunoSEQ multiplex PCR, and the TCRdb table lists in-frame clones only, not all of them. The sample lists approximately 94,000 clones; about 88% were seen once. Regarding the study as a whole: Peak levels of circulating GvH clones tracked with early post-transplant HvG declines.

Germline V gives CDR1 SGHRS, CDR2 YFSETQ. This CDR3 comprises 13 residues. Between the trimmed V and J ends, which lost 5 bases and 1 base, there was a span of 6 bases. V is TRBV5-1 and J is TRBJ2-2, with no clear D. The sequence came from a human donor who was the organ donor for an intestinal transplant. The sequenced sample was unstimulated CD4+ T cells sorted from spleen or lymph node cells, obtained before transplant. The CDR3 loop reads CASSPGNTGELFF. In nucleotides, the CDR3 is TGCGCCAGCAGTCCTGGGAACACCGGGGAGCTGTTTTTT.